These 10 T cell receptor beta chains were sequenced from one sample in a study of blood T cell repertoires in COVID-19. Libraries were prepared by immunoSEQ multiplex PCR; TCRdb keeps only in-frame clonotypes and omits some of them. The sample has 180,000 or so clones; around 76% are singletons. The source material was peripheral blood. Receptors were obtained from a woman aged 50 to 65 with active or convalescent COVID-19.

The chain employs TRBV18 and TRBJ1-3; the match to TRBD1 covers 10 bases. This CDR3 spans 16 amino acids. Germline-derived CDR1 and CDR2 are KGHSH and LQKENI. The junction had 5 bases not matched to a gene; V was cut back by 3 bases and J by 3 bases. Here the CDR3 reads CASSPTGQGFGNTIYF. CDR3 DNA: TGTGCCAGCTCACCCACGGGACAGGGGTTTGGAAACACCATATATTTT.

V and J are TRBV5-1 and TRBJ2-3, with a weak D call TRBD1 (7 bases). The germline V gene encodes CDR1 SGHRS and CDR2 YFSETQ. The CDR3 spans 17 residues. V was pared by 1 base and J by 3 bases, with 18 bases between. CDR3 sequence reads: CASSLTQGEDGTDTQYF. The CDR3 bases are TGCGCCAGCAGCTTGACCCAGGGGGAGGATGGGACAGATACGCAGTATTTT.

The chain carries TRBV6-2 or TRBV6-3 and TRBJ1-2; 7 bases map to TRBD1. Germline V gene data show CDR1 as MNHEY and CDR2 as SVGEGT. This CDR3 has 15 residues. Losses at the gene ends were 2 bases for V and 5 bases for J; bases not matched to a gene: 8. The CDR3 sequence is CASSYPGQATYGYTF. In DNA, the CDR3 is TGTGCCAGCAGTTACCCTGGACAGGCGACTTATGGCTACACCTTC.

This chain joins TRBV10-3 and TRBJ1-1; no firm D call. Germline V gene data show CDR1 as ENHRY and CDR2 as SYGVKD. Deletions cut 3 bases from V and 1 base from J, with 9 bases between. The CDR3 runs 14 residues. In nucleotides, the CDR3 is TGTGCCATCAGTGACAGAACAGAGAACACTGAAGCTTTCTTT. Its protein product is CAISDRTENTEAFF.

V gene TRBV29-1 combines with J gene TRBJ1-2, with D tentatively TRBD1 (6 bases). This CDR3 contains 13 residues. V dropped 3 bases and J dropped 8 bases, with 16 bases sitting between them. CDR1 is SQVTM and CDR2 is ANQGSEA in the germline V gene. This CDR3 reads CSVEAAGARGYTF. The CDR3 bases are TGCAGCGTTGAGGCGGCAGGGGCGCGAGGCTACACCTTC. Based on the CDR3 plus reference TRBV29-1 and TRBJ1-2, the full variable domain is SAVISQKPSRDICQRGTSLTIQCQVDSQVTMMFWYRQQPGQSLTLIATANQGSEATYESGFVIDKFPISRPNLTFSTLTVSNMSPEDSSIYLCSVEAAGARGYTFGSGTRLTVV.

Only a few counts were recorded for this clone. The V and J genes are TRBV9 and TRBJ1-1, with TRBD1 matching over 8 bases. The germline V gene encodes CDR1 SGDLS and CDR2 YYNGEE. V lost 3 bases and J lost 4; bases outside the gene matches: 14. The CDR3 covers 17 residues. This chain's CDR3 is CASSASGTGRMATEAFF. Written as DNA, the CDR3 is TGTGCCAGCAGCGCCTCAGGGACAGGTAGAATGGCCACTGAAGCTTTCTTT.

The CDR3 protein is CASRRGASGSSETQYF. In DNA, the CDR3 is TGTGCCAGTAGACGGGGAGCTAGCGGGAGCTCAGAGACCCAGTACTTC. J is TRBJ2-5 and V is TRBV19, with TRBD2 identical over 10 bases. The CDR3 sequence is 16 residues long. Germline-derived CDR1 and CDR2 are LNHDA and SQIVND (reference sequence). With V trimmed by 6 bases and J by 4 bases, 11 bases remained unmatched.

The rearrangement uses TRBV7-2 and TRBJ2-3; a possible D gene is TRBD2 (9 bases). The CDR3 is 17 amino acids. CDR1 is SGHTA, CDR2 FQGNSA, per germline. V was clipped by 5 bases and J by 3 bases, with 21 bases between them. CDR3 bases: TGTGCCAGCAGCCCGACAGGGGCGGGAGGGGGGACAGATACGCAGTATTTT. Its translation: CASSPTGAGGGTDTQYF.

The DNA of the CDR3 is TGTGCCAGCAGCCCGATAGCGGGGCCCCAAGAGACCCAGTACTTC. Its translation: CASSPIAGPQETQYF. The chain carries TRBV9 and TRBJ2-5, with 8 bases matching TRBD2. V was clipped by 4 bases and J by 1 base; unmatched bases: 6. From germline, CDR1 is SGDLS and CDR2 YYNGEE. The CDR3 has 15 amino acids. Full variable domain (missing parts from reference TRBV9 and TRBJ2-5): DSGVTQTPKHLITATGQRVTLRCSPRSGDLSVYWYQQSLDQGLQFLIQYYNGEERAKGNILERFSAQQFPDLHSELNLSSLELGDSALYFCASSPIAGPQETQYFGPGTRLLVL.

The CDR3 spells CASRTGVTGTGSYEQYF. The CDR3 nucleotides are TGTGCCAGCCGAACAGGGGTTACCGGGACAGGATCCTACGAGCAGTACTTC. The V call is TRBV27, the J call TRBJ2-7; TRBD1 matches 8 bases. CDR1 is MNHEY, CDR2 SMNVEV, per germline (reference sequence). The CDR3 is made up of 17 amino acids. Losses at the gene ends were 8 bases for V and 1 base for J; bases not matched to a gene: 16.